This T cell receptor beta chain appears in the sequencing data of a study of blood T cell repertoires in COVID-19. This table comes from immunoSEQ multiplex PCR, and its TCRdb copy is limited to in-frame clones, with some not included. The data show approximately 240,000 clones, 82% seen once. The TCR was taken from a woman over 75 with active or convalescent COVID-19. Input material: peripheral blood.

DNA of the CDR3: TGTGCCAGCAGCCTAAACCGGGACAGGGTACGAACCGGGGAGCTGTTTTTT. The encoded protein is CASSLNRDRVRTGELFF. The chain is built from TRBV4-2 and TRBJ2-2; 9 nucleotides agree with TRBD1. There are 17 residues in the CDR3. Germline loops: CDR1 LGHNA, CDR2 YNFKEQ. The V segment lost 4 bases and the J segment 5 bases; nucleotides outside the gene matches: 11.